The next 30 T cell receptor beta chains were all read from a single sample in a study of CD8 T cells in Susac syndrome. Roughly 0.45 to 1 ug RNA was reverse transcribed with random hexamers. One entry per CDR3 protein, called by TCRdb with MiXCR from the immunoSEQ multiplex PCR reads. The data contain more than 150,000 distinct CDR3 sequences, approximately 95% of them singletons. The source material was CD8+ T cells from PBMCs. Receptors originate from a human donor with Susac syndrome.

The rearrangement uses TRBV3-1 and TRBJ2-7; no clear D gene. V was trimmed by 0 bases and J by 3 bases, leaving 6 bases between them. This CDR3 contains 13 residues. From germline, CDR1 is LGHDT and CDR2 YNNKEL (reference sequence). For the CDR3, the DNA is TGTGCCAGCAGCCAAGAGAGGAACTACGAGCAGTACTTC. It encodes CASSQERNYEQYF.

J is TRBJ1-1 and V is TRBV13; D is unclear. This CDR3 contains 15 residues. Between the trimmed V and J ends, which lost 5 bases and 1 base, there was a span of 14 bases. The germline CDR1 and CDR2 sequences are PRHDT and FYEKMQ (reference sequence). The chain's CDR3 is CASSPLDRGNTEAFF. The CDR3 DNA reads TGTGCCAGCAGCCCTCTTGATCGCGGGAACACTGAAGCTTTCTTT.

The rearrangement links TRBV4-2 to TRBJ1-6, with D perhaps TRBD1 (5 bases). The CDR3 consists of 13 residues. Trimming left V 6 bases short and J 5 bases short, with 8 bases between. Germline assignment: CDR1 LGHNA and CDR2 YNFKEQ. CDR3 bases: TGTGCCAGCAGAACAGGAAATAATTCACCCCTCCACTTT. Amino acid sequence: CASRTGNNSPLHF.

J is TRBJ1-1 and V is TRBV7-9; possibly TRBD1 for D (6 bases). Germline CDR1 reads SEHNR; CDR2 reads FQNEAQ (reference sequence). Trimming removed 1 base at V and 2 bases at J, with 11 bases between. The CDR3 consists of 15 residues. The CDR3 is CASSLVQGPNTEAFF. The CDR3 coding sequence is TGTGCCAGCAGCTTAGTACAGGGACCTAACACTGAAGCTTTCTTT.

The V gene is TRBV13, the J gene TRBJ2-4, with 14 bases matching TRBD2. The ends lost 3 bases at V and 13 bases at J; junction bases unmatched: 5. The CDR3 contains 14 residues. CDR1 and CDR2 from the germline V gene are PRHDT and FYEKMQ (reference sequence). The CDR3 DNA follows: TGTGCCAGCAGCTTTCGACTAGCGGGGGGGGACCAGTACTTC. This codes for CASSFRLAGGDQYF. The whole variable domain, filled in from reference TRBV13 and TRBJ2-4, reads AAGVIQSPRHLIKEKRETATLKCYPIPRHDTVYWYQQGPGQDPQFLISFYEKMQSDKGSIPDRFSAQQFSDYHSELNMSSLELGDSALYFCASSFRLAGGDQYFGAGTRLSVL.

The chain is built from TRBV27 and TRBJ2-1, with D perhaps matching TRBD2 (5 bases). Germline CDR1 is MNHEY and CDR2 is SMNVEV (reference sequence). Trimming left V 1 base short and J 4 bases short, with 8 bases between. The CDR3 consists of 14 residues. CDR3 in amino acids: CASSLWTGYNEQFF. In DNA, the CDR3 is TGTGCCAGCAGTTTATGGACTGGATACAATGAGCAGTTCTTC.

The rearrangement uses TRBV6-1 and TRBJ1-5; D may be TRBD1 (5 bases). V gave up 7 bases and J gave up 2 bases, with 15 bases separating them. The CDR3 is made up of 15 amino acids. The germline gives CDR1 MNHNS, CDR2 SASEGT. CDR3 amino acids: CASTMDTHGNQPQHF. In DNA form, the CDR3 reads TGTGCCAGCACTATGGACACCCATGGCAATCAGCCCCAGCATTTT.

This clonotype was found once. The CDR3 nucleotides read TGTGCCAGCAGTCGCCTCTCGACAGGGATCAACACTGAAGCTTTCTTT. Protein product: CASSRLSTGINTEAFF. The V gene is TRBV12-3 or TRBV12-4, the J gene TRBJ1-1, with 7 bases lining up with TRBD1. The J segment lost 2 bases and the V segment lost 5 bases, leaving 11 bases of the junction unmatched. The CDR3 covers 16 residues.

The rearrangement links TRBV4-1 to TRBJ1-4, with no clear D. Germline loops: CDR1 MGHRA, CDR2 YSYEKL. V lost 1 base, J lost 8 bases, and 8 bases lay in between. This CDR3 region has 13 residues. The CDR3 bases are TGCGCCAGCAGCCAAGTAATAGGGGAAAAACTGTTTTTT. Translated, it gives CASSQVIGEKLFF.

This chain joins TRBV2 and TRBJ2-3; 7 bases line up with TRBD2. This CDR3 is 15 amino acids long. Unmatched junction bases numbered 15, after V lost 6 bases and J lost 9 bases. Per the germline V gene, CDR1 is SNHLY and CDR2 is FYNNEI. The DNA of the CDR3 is TGTGCCAGCAGCACCAACCGCCAGGGACTACGCACGCAGTATTTT. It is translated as CASSTNRQGLRTQYF.

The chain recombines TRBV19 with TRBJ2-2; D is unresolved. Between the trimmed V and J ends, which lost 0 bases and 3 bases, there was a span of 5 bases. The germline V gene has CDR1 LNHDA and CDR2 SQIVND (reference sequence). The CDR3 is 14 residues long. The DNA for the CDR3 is TGTGCCAGTAGTATAGATCGGGACACCGGGGAGCTGTTTTTT. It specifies CASSIDRDTGELFF.

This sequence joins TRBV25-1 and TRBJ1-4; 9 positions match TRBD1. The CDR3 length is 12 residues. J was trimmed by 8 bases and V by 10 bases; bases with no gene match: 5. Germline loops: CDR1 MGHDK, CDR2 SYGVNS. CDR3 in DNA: TGTGCCAACAGGACAGGGGACGAAAAACTGTTTTTT. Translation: CANRTGDEKLFF.

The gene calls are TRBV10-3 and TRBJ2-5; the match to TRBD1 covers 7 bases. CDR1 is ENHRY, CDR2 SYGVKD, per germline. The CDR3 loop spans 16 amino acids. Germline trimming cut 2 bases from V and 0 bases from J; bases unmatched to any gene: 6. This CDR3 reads CAISEIWQGDQETQYF. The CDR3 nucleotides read TGTGCCATCAGTGAGATTTGGCAGGGGGACCAAGAGACCCAGTACTTC.

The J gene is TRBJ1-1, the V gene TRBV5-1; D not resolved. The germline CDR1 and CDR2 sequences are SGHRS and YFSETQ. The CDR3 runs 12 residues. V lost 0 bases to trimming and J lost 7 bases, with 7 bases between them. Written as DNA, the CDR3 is TGCGCCAGCAGCTTGGACAGAAATGAAGCTTTCTTT. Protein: CASSLDRNEAFF. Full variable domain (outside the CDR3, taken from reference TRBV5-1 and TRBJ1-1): KAGVTQTPRYLIKTRGQQVTLSCSPISGHRSVSWYQQTPGQGLQFLFEYFSETQRNKGNFPGRFSGRQFSNSRSEMNVSTLELGDSALYLCASSLDRNEAFFGQGTRLTVV.

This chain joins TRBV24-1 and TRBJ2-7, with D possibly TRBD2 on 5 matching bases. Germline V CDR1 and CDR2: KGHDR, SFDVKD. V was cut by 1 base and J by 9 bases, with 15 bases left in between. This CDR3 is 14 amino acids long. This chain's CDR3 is CATSDFNGYEGQYF. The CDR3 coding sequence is TGTGCCACCAGTGATTTCAACGGCTACGAGGGGCAGTACTTC.

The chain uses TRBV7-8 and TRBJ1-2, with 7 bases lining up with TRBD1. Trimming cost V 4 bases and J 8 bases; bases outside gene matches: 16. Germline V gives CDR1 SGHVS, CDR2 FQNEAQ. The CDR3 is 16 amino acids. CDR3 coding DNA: TGTGCCAGCAGCTGGATAAGAGGGACAGCCCCTCGGGGCTACACCTTC. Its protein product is CASSWIRGTAPRGYTF.

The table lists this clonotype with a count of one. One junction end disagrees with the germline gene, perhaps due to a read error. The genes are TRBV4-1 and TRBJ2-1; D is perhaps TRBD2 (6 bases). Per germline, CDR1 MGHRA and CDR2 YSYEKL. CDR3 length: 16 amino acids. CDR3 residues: CASCQDAGSSYNEQFF. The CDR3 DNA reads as TGCGCCAGCTGCCAAGACGCGGGAAGCTCCTACAATGAGCAGTTCTTC.

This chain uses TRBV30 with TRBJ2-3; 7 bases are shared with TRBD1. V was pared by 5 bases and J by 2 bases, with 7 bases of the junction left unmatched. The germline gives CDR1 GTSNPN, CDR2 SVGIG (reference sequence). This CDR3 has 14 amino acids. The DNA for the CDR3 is TGTGCCTGGGCCCGACAGGGACACACAGATACGCAGTATTTT. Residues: CAWARQGHTDTQYF. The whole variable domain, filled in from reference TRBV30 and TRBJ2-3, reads SQTIHQWPATLVQPVGSPLSLECTVEGTSNPNLYWYRQAAGRGLQLLFYSVGIGQISSEVPQNLSASRPQDRQFILSSKKLLLSDSGFYLCAWARQGHTDTQYFGPGTRLTVL.

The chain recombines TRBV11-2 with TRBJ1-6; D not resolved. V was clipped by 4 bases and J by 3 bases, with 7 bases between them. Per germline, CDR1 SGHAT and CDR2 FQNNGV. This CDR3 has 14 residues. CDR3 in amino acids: CASSYRHYNSPLHF. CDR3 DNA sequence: TGTGCCAGCAGCTACAGACACTATAATTCACCCCTCCACTTT.

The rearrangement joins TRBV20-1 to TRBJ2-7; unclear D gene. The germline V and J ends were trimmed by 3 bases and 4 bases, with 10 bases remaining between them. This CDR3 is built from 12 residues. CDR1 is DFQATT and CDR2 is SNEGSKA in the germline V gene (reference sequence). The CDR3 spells CSARSTEYEQYF. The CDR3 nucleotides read TGCAGTGCTAGGTCCACAGAGTACGAGCAGTACTTC.

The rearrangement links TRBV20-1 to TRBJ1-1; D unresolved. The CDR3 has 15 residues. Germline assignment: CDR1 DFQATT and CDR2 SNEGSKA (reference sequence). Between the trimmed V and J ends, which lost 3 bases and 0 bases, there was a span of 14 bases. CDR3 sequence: CSARDDRRLNTEAFF. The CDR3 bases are TGCAGTGCTAGGGATGACCGACGGCTGAACACTGAAGCTTTCTTT.

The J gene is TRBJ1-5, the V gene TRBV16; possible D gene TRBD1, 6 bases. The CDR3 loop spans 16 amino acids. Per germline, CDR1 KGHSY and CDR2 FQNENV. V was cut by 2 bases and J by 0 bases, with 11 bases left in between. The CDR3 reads CASSQAGAHSNQPQHF. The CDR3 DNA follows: TGTGCCAGCAGCCAAGCAGGGGCACATAGCAATCAGCCCCAGCATTTT.

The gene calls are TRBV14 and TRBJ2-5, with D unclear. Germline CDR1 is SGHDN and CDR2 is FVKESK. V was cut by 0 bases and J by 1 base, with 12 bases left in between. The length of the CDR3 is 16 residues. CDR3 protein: CASSQDGRIIQETQYF. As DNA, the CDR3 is TGTGCCAGCAGCCAAGATGGCCGGATCATCCAAGAGACCCAGTACTTC.

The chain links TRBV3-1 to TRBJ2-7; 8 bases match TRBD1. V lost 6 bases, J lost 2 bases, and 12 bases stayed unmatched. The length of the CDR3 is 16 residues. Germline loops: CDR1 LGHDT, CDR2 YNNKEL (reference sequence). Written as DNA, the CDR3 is TGTGCCAGCAGACCGACACGACAGGGGCCAACCTACGAGCAGTACTTC. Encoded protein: CASRPTRQGPTYEQYF.

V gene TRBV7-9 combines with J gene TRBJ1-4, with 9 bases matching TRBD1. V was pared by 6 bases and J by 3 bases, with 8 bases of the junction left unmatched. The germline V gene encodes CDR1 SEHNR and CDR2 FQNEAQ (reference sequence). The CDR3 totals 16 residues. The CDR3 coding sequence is TGTGCCAGCAGGCCCCTTACAGGGGGCCCTAATGAAAAACTGTTTTTT. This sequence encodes CASRPLTGGPNEKLFF.

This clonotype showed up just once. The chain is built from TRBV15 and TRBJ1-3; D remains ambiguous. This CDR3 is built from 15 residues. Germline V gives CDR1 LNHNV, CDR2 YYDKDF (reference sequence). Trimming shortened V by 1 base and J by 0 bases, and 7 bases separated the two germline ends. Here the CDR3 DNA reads TGTGCCACCAGCAGAGGCCAGATCTCTGGAAACACCATATATTTT. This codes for CATSRGQISGNTIYF.

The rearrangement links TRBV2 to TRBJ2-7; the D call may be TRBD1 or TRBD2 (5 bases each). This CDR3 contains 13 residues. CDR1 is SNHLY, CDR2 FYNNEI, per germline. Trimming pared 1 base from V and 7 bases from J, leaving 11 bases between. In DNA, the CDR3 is TGTGCCAGCAGTGAAGAGGGGAGATGGGAGCAGTACTTC. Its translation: CASSEEGRWEQYF.

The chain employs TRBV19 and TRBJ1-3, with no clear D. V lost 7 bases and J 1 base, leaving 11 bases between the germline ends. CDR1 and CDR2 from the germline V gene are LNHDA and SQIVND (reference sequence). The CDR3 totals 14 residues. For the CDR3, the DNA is TGTGCCAGTAACTCGCTTGTATCTGGAAACACCATATATTTT. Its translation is CASNSLVSGNTIYF.

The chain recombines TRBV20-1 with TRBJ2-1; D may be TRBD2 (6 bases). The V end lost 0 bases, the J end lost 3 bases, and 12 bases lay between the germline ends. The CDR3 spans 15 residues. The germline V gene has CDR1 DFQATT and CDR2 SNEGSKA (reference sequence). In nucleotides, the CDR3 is TGCAGTGCTAGAGATGACGGGACTGGCTACAATGAGCAGTTCTTC. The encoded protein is CSARDDGTGYNEQFF.

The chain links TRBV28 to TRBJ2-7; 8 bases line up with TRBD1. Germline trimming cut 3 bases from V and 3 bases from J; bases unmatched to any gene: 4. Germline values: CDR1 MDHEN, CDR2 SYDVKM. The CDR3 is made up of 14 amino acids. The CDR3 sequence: CASSFGQGFYEQYF. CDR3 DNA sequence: TGTGCCAGCAGTTTCGGACAGGGTTTCTACGAGCAGTACTTC.